This record covers a single T cell receptor beta chain. How the authors handled the data: It was from reference gene primer amplification that nucleated cell counts were estimated. The assay was immunoSEQ multiplex PCR, and TCRdb's table has in-frame clones only and misses some. That table is the source of V, J and clone size, and D and trimming were worked out from the DNA. The sample consists of 200,000 to 250,000 clones, 70% to 90% of them appearing once. This specimen belongs to a study of blood T cell repertoires in COVID-19. About the research overall: Samples taken during acute and convalescent COVID-19 were collected in the United States, Italy and Spain.

The sample consisted of peripheral blood. This TCR came from a middle-aged man who had recovered from COVID-19.

The chain's CDR3 is CASSEGRFINTEAFF. CDR3 DNA: TGTGCCAGCAGTGAGGGCAGGTTTATTAACACTGAAGCTTTCTTT. The chain couples TRBV25-1 to TRBJ1-1; no clear D. The CDR3 extends over 15 amino acids. Between the trimmed V and J ends, which lost 3 bases and 2 bases, there was a span of 13 bases. Germline V lookup: CDR1 MGHDK, CDR2 SYGVNS.